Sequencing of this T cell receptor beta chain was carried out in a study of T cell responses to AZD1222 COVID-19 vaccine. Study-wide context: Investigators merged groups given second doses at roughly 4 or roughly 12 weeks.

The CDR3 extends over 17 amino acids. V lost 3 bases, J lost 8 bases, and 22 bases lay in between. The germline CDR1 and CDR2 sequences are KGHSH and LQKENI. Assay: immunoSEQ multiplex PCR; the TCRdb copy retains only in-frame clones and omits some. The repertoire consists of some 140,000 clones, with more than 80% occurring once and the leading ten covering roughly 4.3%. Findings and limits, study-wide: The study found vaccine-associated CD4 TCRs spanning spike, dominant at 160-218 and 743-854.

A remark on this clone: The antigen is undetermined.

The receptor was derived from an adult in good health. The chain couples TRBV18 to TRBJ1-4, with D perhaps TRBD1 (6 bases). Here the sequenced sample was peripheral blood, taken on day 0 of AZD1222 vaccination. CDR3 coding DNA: TGTGCCAGCTCACCCCGAGGCAACAGGGTTTCATCCGAAAAACTGTTTTTT. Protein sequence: CASSPRGNRVSSEKLFF. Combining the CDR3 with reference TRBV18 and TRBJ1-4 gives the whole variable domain NAGVMQNPRHLVRRRGQEARLRCSPMKGHSHVYWYRQLPEEGLKFMVYLQKENIIDESGMPKERFSAEFPKEGPSILRIQQVVRGDSAAYFCASSPRGNRVSSEKLFFGSGTQLSVL.